This TCR beta chain was identified during a study of CD4 and CD8 cells across lung adenocarcinoma regions. The patients had localized lung adenocarcinoma, a non-small cell subtype. Via MiXCR, TCRdb re-called the PCR reads, giving one row per CDR3 protein. The repertoire holds roughly 7,100 distinct CDR3 sequences, 35% to 45% seen once, with 25% to 35% in the top ten. V was shortened by 5 bases and J by 7 bases, with 11 bases between the two germline ends. There are 13 residues in the CDR3. CDR1 MNHNS and CDR2 SASEGT come from the germline V gene. The sequenced sample was CD4+ T cells from the margin of a lung tumor. This TCR was sampled from a male donor with lung adenocarcinoma. The CD4 and CD8 labels of this study may be unreliable. The J gene is TRBJ1-4, the V gene TRBV6-1; the D gene is possibly TRBD1 (5 bases). In DNA, the CDR3 is TGTGCCAGCAGTATGGGGGTTCGTGAAAAACTGTTTTTT. Encoded protein: CASSMGVREKLFF.